This T cell receptor (beta chain) stems from a study of Ad26.COV2.S vaccination and SARS-CoV-2 variants. The junction had 1 base not matched to a gene; V was cut back by 1 base and J by 6 bases. Germline V gene data show CDR1 as SGHRS and CDR2 as YFSETQ. This CDR3 is built from 13 residues. Profiling relied on immunoSEQ multiplex PCR, and the TCRdb table lists in-frame clones only, not all of them. In the table there are roughly 320,000 clones, about nine tenths of which are singletons. The sample's treatment: some 20 received Ad26.COV2.S at low or high dose, single or two shots; five or six received placebo; per-sample allocation not given. At day 63 after the first vaccine or placebo injection, samples were drawn.

This chain uses TRBV5-1 with TRBJ1-2; TRBD1 matches 9 bases. This specimen was peripheral blood, taken in a trial of Ad26.COV2.S vaccine versus placebo. The receptor comes from a person between 18 and 60 years old who received the Ad26.COV2.S COVID-19 vaccine or a placebo. CDR3 protein: CASSLTGGDGYTF. The CDR3 DNA reads TGCGCCAGCAGCTTGACAGGGGGCGATGGCTACACCTTC.